Described below is a single T cell receptor (beta chain) sequence and its context. Its specificity is unknown. The PCR ran on 60 Vbeta and 13 Jbeta primers. Assay used: immunoSEQ multiplex PCR; TCRdb lists only in-frame clones, some missing. The sample yields about 130,000 clones, about 78% seen once. The data derive from a study of cytomegalovirus exposure and HLA in healthy donors. Whole-study results and caveats: When analyzed later, the rates of TCR association showed variation by HLA locus, with DRB1 the most and HLA-C the fewest. Common viral pathogens were later found to be apparently linked to several of the most significant clusters. Analysis was carried out at a later point, and it linked a missense DCLRE1C variant to TCR beta V- and J-gene trimming.

Germline values: CDR1 MNHNS, CDR2 SASEGT. This CDR3 contains 17 residues. V was clipped by 0 bases and J by 4 bases; unmatched bases: 5. The V and J genes are TRBV6-1 and TRBJ2-1, with TRBD2 identical over 11 bases. The TCR comes from a female donor in good health and CMV-seronegative. What was sequenced was PBMCs. CDR3 sequence: CASSEASGGARYNEQFF. The CDR3 bases are TGTGCCAGCAGTGAAGCTAGCGGGGGGGCGCGGTACAATGAGCAGTTCTTC.